Listed below are T cell receptor beta chains from one sample, sequenced in a study of cytomegalovirus exposure and HLA in healthy donors. Clones were read by immunoSEQ multiplex PCR, and TCRdb kept only the in-frame ones, dropping some. The sample contains 100,000 or so clones, roughly 71% of which appear only once. The sequencing input was PBMCs. The receptors come from a man aged 45-65 years in good health and CMV-seronegative. Both conserved end residues are part of each CDR3. A D gene is named only where the DNA matches it firmly. The size entry is marked missing in some rows and otherwise reads once, few, many or a size class.

j_call: TRBJ2-3; clone_size: once; v_call: TRBV7-9; d_call: TRBD2; cdr3_nt: TGTTCCAGCAGCTCCCGAGTAACTAGCGGGAGCACAGATACGCAGTATTTT; cdr3_aa: CSSSSRVTSGSTDTQYF
j_call: TRBJ2-1; clone_size: once; v_call: TRBV2; d_call: TRBD2; cdr3_nt: TGTGCCAGCAGTGGACTAGCGGGAGTGGTAGGGCAGTTCTTC; cdr3_aa: CASSGLAGVVGQFF
j_call: TRBJ1-1; clone_size: NA; v_call: TRBV10-1; d_call: NA; cdr3_nt: TGCGCCAGCAGGAGACAGTTGAACACTGAAGCTTTCTTT; cdr3_aa: CASRRQLNTEAFF
j_call: TRBJ2-2; clone_size: NA; v_call: TRBV9; d_call: TRBD1; cdr3_nt: TGTGCCAGCAGCGATAGGACAGGGGCGATCGGTGACACCGGGGAGCTGTTTTTT; cdr3_aa: CASSDRTGAIGDTGELFF
j_call: TRBJ1-1; clone_size: few; v_call: TRBV28; d_call: TRBD1; cdr3_nt: TGTGCCAGCAGTTTAGAACAGGGGCCCTGGTCTGAAGCTTTCTTT; cdr3_aa: CASSLEQGPWSEAFF
j_call: TRBJ1-1; clone_size: once; v_call: TRBV7-2; d_call: NA; cdr3_nt: TGTGCCAGCAGCTTCTACAGTTTGAACACTGAAGCTTTCTTT; cdr3_aa: CASSFYSLNTEAFF
j_call: TRBJ2-3; clone_size: NA; v_call: TRBV5-4; d_call: NA; cdr3_nt: TGTGCCAGTCATTCGGAGGGGGGGGATACGCAGTATTTT; cdr3_aa: CASHSEGGDTQYF
j_call: TRBJ2-1; clone_size: NA; v_call: TRBV11-3; d_call: NA; cdr3_nt: TGTGCCAGCAGCTCGGGACTTCCGGATGAGCAGTTCTTC; cdr3_aa: CASSSGLPDEQFF
j_call: TRBJ2-3; clone_size: NA; v_call: TRBV9; d_call: NA; cdr3_nt: TGTGCCAGCAGTTCGCGGGGTCGCACAGATACGCAGTATTTT; cdr3_aa: CASSSRGRTDTQYF
j_call: TRBJ2-3; clone_size: NA; v_call: TRBV5-1; d_call: NA; cdr3_nt: TGCGCCAGCAGCGCCCCGGACTTCTCGGGAGATACGCAGTATTTT; cdr3_aa: CASSAPDFSGDTQYF
j_call: TRBJ1-1; clone_size: NA; v_call: TRBV27; d_call: NA; cdr3_nt: TGTGCCAGCAGCTTTGACAGAATGAACACTGAAGCTTTCTTT; cdr3_aa: CASSFDRMNTEAFF
j_call: TRBJ1-5; clone_size: NA; v_call: TRBV6-1; d_call: NA; cdr3_nt: TGTGCCAGCAGTGATGCGGAGAGGGCGAAGCCCCAGCATTTT; cdr3_aa: CASSDAERAKPQHF
j_call: TRBJ2-3; clone_size: once; v_call: TRBV30; d_call: TRBD1; cdr3_nt: TGTGCCGGGGACAGGGATCGTACAGATACGCAGTATTTT; cdr3_aa: CAGDRDRTDTQYF
j_call: TRBJ2-5; clone_size: once; v_call: TRBV7-9; d_call: NA; cdr3_nt: TGTGCCAGCAGCTTAGGGGCTGGATCCCAAGAGACCCAGTACTTC; cdr3_aa: CASSLGAGSQETQYF